The 20 T cell receptor beta chains presented below share a single source sample, sequenced in a study of CD8+ T cells in alopecia areata. Sequencing relied on a cDNA template that was reverse transcribed from extracted RNA. The protocol was immunoSEQ multiplex PCR, while the TCRdb copy is restricted to in-frame clones and leaves out a portion. Altogether around 110,000 clones were found in the sample, and no singletons occur. Sequences were obtained from lesional skin. These receptors all stem from a C3H/HeJ mouse with alopecia areata. Mouse MHC haplotype: H2-k.

This clone showed up just a few times. Gene names follow the mouse nomenclature. The CDR3 is cut off 4 residues early in the read; its end comes from the germline J gene. The chain links TRBV14 to TRBJ2-1, with no clear D. CDR1 SGHDT and CDR2 FRDEAV come from the germline V gene. The CDR3 is 11 residues long. Trimming removed 6 bases from V and 2 bases from J, with 3 bases in between. The sequenced CDR3 bases are TGTGCCAGCACCTACTATGCT. This encodes CASTYYA. The full CDR3 protein reads CASTYYAEQFF.

To note about this clone: Gene names refer to mouse genes. Read sequence stops 4 residues before the CDR3 end, and the germline J gene provides the missing end. V and J are TRBV1 and TRBJ1-1; 7 bases are shared with TRBD1. The CDR3 has 13 residues. Germline V gene lookup returns CDR1 NSQYPW and CDR2 LRSPGD (reference sequence). The CDR3 bases that were read are TGCACCTGCAGTCCCAGACAGGGACCA. It is translated as CTCSPRQGP. The CDR3 in its entirety is CTCSPRQGPEVFF.

With respect to this clone: The genes and germline here are from mouse. The missing CDR3 end, 4 residues past where the read stops, is filled in from the germline J gene. V gene TRBV16 combines with J gene TRBJ2-3, with D possibly matching TRBD1 (5 bases). This CDR3 contains 15 residues. In germline, CDR1 is SGHSA, CDR2 FRNQAP. V lost 3 bases to trimming and J lost 1 base, with 11 bases between them. The sequenced part of the CDR3 DNA is TGTGCAAGCAGCTTCGGCAGGGTGGGTGCAGAA. It specifies CASSFGRVGAE. The entire CDR3 reads CASSFGRVGAETLYF. Looking up the rest from reference TRBV16 and TRBJ2-3 gives the full variable domain: NAGVIQTPRHKVTGKGQEATLWCEPISGHSAVFWYRQTIVQGLEFLTYFRNQAPIDDSGMPKERFSAQMPNQSHSTLKIQSTQPQDSAVYLCASSFGRVGAETLYFGSGTRLTVL.

This clone was observed a few times. Gene names are the mouse ones. The read gets to within 4 residues of the CDR3 end, and the germline J gene fills in the rest. The chain combines TRBV13-1 with TRBJ2-7, with 8 bases lining up with TRBD1. The CDR3 has 15 amino acids. Germline V lookup: CDR1 NSHNY, CDR2 SYGAGN. The CDR3 DNA, read in part, is TGTGCCAGCAGTGATGCATCAAGGACAGGGTAT. Its translation is CASSDASRTGY. The entire CDR3 protein reads CASSDASRTGYEQYF.

As to this clone: Mouse gene names apply. With the read ending 4 residues before the CDR3 end, the germline J gene is used to fill in that end. The V and J genes are TRBV13-3 and TRBJ2-1, with 13 nucleotides matching TRBD2. CDR1 and CDR2 from the germline V gene are NNHDY and SYVADS. V trimming: 4 bases; J trimming: 0 bases; junction bases outside the gene matches: 4. This CDR3 region has 17 residues. Partial CDR3 DNA: TGTGCCAGCAGTCGGGACTGGGGGGGGAATAACTATGCT. Translated, it gives CASSRDWGGNNYA. The whole CDR3 protein reads CASSRDWGGNNYAEQFF.

A note on this clone: The DNA translation disagrees with the TCRdb protein at residue 12, so the protein in this description comes from the DNA. Gene names denote mouse genes. The CDR3 end is not reached by the read, which stops 3 residues before it; the germline J gene fills it in. V gene TRBV19 combines with J gene TRBJ1-3, with a possible D match to TRBD1 (6 bases). Looked up from germline, CDR1 is FNHDT and CDR2 is SITEND (reference sequence). The ends were cut back, 5 bases at V and 2 bases at J, with 14 bases in the middle. This CDR3 spans 15 amino acids. The CDR3 bases that were read are TGTGCCAGCAGCCCTGCCCAGGGGACTGGAAATACG. Its protein is CASSPAQGTGNT. The full CDR3 protein is CASSPAQGTGNTLYF.

A note on this clone: Each gene name is a mouse one. The CDR3 is cut off 4 residues early in the read; its end comes from the germline J gene. V gene TRBV13-2 combines with J gene TRBJ1-1; 8 bases map to TRBD1. The CDR3 runs to 15 residues. Germline V CDR1 and CDR2: NNHNN, SYGAGS (reference sequence). J gave up 0 bases and V 0 bases, and 1 base lay outside the gene matches. CDR3 DNA, as far as it was read: TGTGCCAGCGGTGATGAACAGGGGGCAAACACA. Translated, it gives CASGDEQGANT. The complete CDR3 protein is CASGDEQGANTEVFF.

Comment on this clone: Mouse gene names apply. The sequence runs out 4 residues before the end of the CDR3; the remainder is reconstructed from the germline J gene. The V call is TRBV16, the J call TRBJ2-1; TRBD1 matches 7 bases. Trimming cost V 4 bases and J 5 bases; bases outside gene matches: 8. Germline lookup yields CDR1 SGHSA and CDR2 FRNQAP. This CDR3 region has 15 residues. CDR3 sequence reads: CASSSTGQKDAEQFF. CDR3 bases read: TGTGCAAGCAGCTCGACGGGACAGAAGGATGCT.

This clone was found a few times. The genes are named according to mouse. With the read ending 4 residues before the CDR3 end, the germline J gene is used to fill in that end. The chain combines TRBV1 with TRBJ1-4; D is possibly TRBD1 (6 bases). The CDR3 is 15 amino acids. Germline CDR1 reads NSQYPW; CDR2 reads LRSPGD (reference sequence). Trimming removed 3 bases from V and 6 bases from J, with 14 bases in between. The covered CDR3 bases are TGCACCTGCAGTGCGGGGACAAGCTGGGACGAA. Amino acid sequence: CTCSAGTSWDE. The entire CDR3 sequence reads CTCSAGTSWDERLFF.

This clone was detected many times. Here the gene names and germline are mouse. From the germline J gene comes the end of the CDR3, since the read stops 4 residues before it. This chain joins TRBV13-3 and TRBJ1-2; 7 bases are shared with TRBD1. V lost 7 bases, J lost 0 bases, and 3 bases stayed unmatched. This CDR3 has 13 amino acids. Germline V gives CDR1 NNHDY, CDR2 SYVADS. The CDR3 DNA, read in part, is TGTGCCAGCCAGGGACAGACAAACTCC. It specifies CASQGQTNS. The whole CDR3 reads CASQGQTNSDYTF.

This clone was observed a handful of times. Gene and germline names: mouse. The read ends 4 residues shy of where the CDR3 ends; the end is completed using the germline J gene. This chain joins TRBV19 and TRBJ2-3, with a weak D call TRBD1 (5 bases). V was trimmed by 1 base and J by 1 base, leaving 10 bases between them. This CDR3 has 15 amino acids. Germline V lookup: CDR1 FNHDT, CDR2 SITEND (reference sequence). CDR3: CASSISRAGAETLYF. The CDR3 DNA, read in part, is TGTGCCAGCAGTATAAGCAGGGCGGGTGCAGAA. Full variable domain (rest looked up from reference TRBV19 and TRBJ2-3): GGIITQTPKFLIGQEGQKLTLKCQQNFNHDTMYWYRQDSGKGLRLIYYSITENDLQKGDLSEGYDASREKKSSFSLTVTSAQKNEMAVFLCASSISRAGAETLYFGSGTRLTVL.

Notes on this clone: Gene names and germline match the mouse. The read finishes 4 residues shy of the CDR3 end, and the germline J gene is used to complete it. The rearrangement uses TRBV17 and TRBJ2-1; 10 bases map to TRBD2. The CDR3 length is 15 residues. Germline V gene sequence: CDR1 MNHDT, CDR2 YYDKIL. V lost 4 bases, J lost 2 bases, and 2 bases stayed unmatched. The CDR3 spells CASSTGGAHYAEQFF. The sequenced CDR3 bases are TGTGCTAGCAGTACTGGGGGGGCGCACTATGCT.

Regarding this clone: Gene names are mouse gene names. The CDR3 end is not reached by the read, which stops 4 residues before it; the germline J gene fills it in. The chain links TRBV13-2 to TRBJ1-1, with D maybe TRBD1 (6 bases). Germline CDR1 reads NNHNN; CDR2 reads SYGAGS (reference sequence). There are 15 residues in the CDR3. V dropped 0 bases and J dropped 3 bases, with 12 bases sitting between them. This CDR3 reads CASGDALGGDTEVFF. Partial CDR3 DNA: TGTGCCAGCGGTGATGCATTAGGGGGGGACACA.

As regards this clone: The germline and genes are mouse ones. The read is 4 residues too short to cover the CDR3 end, so that end is filled in from the germline J gene. This sample also contains other DNA sequences that code for the same CDR3. This chain links TRBV13-1 with TRBJ2-7; D possibly corresponds to TRBD1 (5 bases). V gave up 3 bases and J gave up 0 bases, with 7 bases separating them. The CDR3 is 13 residues long. Germline loops: CDR1 NSHNY, CDR2 SYGAGN. This CDR3 reads CASSGRDSYEQYF. CDR3 DNA, as far as it was read: TGTGCCAGCAGTGGCAGGGACTCCTAT.

This clone was seen only a few times. Gene names denote mouse genes. The CDR3 end is not reached by the read, which stops 4 residues before it; the germline J gene fills it in. The rearrangement joins TRBV13-3 to TRBJ2-5, with D possibly being TRBD2 (7 bases). Trimming left V 0 bases short and J 2 bases short, with 13 bases between. The CDR3 runs to 16 residues. Germline V gene data show CDR1 as NNHDY and CDR2 as SYVADS. Here the CDR3 reads CASSDGGASAQDTQYF. The covered CDR3 bases are TGTGCCAGCAGTGATGGGGGGGCGTCCGCCCAAGAC.

This clone was seen a few times. The listed genes are named as in mouse. Sequencing ends 4 residues short of the CDR3 end; the germline J gene provides the rest. The chain uses TRBV19 and TRBJ2-2; D may be TRBD2 (5 bases). There are 15 residues in the CDR3. CDR1 FNHDT and CDR2 SITEND come from the germline V gene (reference sequence). Trimming stripped 2 bases from V and 0 bases from J, with 8 bases between. CDR3 amino acids: CASSIRTSNTGQLYF. Partial CDR3 DNA: TGTGCCAGCAGTATTAGGACTTCAAACACCGGG.

This clone occurred a few times. Mouse germline and gene names are used. The CDR3 end lies 4 residues beyond the end of the read and is filled in from the germline J gene. V and J are TRBV19 and TRBJ2-3, with a tentative D call TRBD2 (7 bases). V was clipped by 0 bases and J by 1 base, with 12 bases between them. This CDR3 region has 16 residues. Germline lookup yields CDR1 FNHDT and CDR2 SITEND (reference sequence). Partial CDR3 DNA: TGTGCCAGCAGTATAGTAGGGGGGCGCCGTGCAGAA. Translated: CASSIVGGRRAE. The CDR3 in full is CASSIVGGRRAETLYF.

Of note for this clone: Gene and germline names: mouse. The read terminates 4 residues before the CDR3 end, so the remaining end is supplied by the germline J gene. The chain joins TRBV14 to TRBJ2-3, with 12 bases fitting TRBD2. CDR3 length: 17 amino acids. With 5 bases clipped from V and 1 base from J, the junction kept 8 bases outside the gene matches. Germline loops: CDR1 SGHDT, CDR2 FRDEAV. The CDR3 here is CASRTGTGGRGAETLYF. The CDR3 bases that were read are TGTGCCAGCAGAACCGGGACTGGGGGGAGGGGTGCAGAA.

Points on this clone: The protein recorded in TCRdb does not match the translated DNA at residue 12; the protein presented here comes from translating the DNA. The listed genes are named as in mouse. The CDR3 extends 3 residues past the end of the read, so its final part is completed from the germline J gene. J is TRBJ1-6 and V is TRBV13-3, with TRBD1 matching over 9 bases. TRBJ1-6 is flagged as an ORF with uncertain function. This CDR3 has 15 amino acids. J lost 3 bases, V lost 7 bases, and 5 bases had no gene match. Germline CDR1 and CDR2: NNHDY and SYVADS. Incomplete CDR3 DNA: TGTGCCAGCGCCCTGGGACAGGGCTATAATTCGCCC. Translation: CASALGQGYNSP. The entire CDR3 protein reads CASALGQGYNSPLYF.

This clone has a handful of counts. Gene names follow the mouse nomenclature. The read ends 4 residues shy of where the CDR3 ends; the end is completed using the germline J gene. The chain links TRBV13-3 to TRBJ1-2, with 9 bases matching TRBD1. V shed 3 bases, J shed 3 bases, and the junction held 6 bases outside the gene matches. Germline V lookup: CDR1 NNHDY, CDR2 SYVADS. The CDR3 sequence is 15 residues long. The DNA read from the CDR3 is TGTGCCAGCAGTGCCGCGAGACAGGGGGACTCC. Its translation: CASSAARQGDS. From start to end, the CDR3 is CASSAARQGDSDYTF.